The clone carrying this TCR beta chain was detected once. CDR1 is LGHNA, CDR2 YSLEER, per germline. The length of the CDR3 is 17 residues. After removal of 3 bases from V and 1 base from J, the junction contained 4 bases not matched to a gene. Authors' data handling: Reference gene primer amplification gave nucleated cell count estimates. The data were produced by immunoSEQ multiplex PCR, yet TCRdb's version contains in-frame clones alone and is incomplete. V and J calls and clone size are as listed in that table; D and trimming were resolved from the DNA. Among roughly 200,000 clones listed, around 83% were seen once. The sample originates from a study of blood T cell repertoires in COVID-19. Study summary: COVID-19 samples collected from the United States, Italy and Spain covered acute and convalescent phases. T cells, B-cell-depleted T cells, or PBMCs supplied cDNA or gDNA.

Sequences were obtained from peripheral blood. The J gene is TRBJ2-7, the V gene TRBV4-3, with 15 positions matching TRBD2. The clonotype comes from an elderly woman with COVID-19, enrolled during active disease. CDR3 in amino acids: CASSHGLAGGLSYEQYF. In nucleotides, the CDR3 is TGCGCCAGCAGCCACGGACTAGCGGGAGGGCTGTCCTACGAGCAGTACTTC.